This T cell receptor beta chain was sequenced in a study of CD8+ T cells in alopecia areata. Across the study: Dosing with tofacitinib proceeded for 6 to 18 months, followed by 6 months off drug.

A remark on this clone: Its antigen is unknown.

Study observations and caveats: In lesional scalp, particularly from alopecia totalis/universalis, clonality was higher than in normal scalp.

The CDR3 is 15 residues long. CDR1 is SNHLY, CDR2 FYNNEI, per germline. The junction had 6 bases not matched to a gene; V was cut back by 7 bases and J by 4 bases. In each case, RNA was isolated and then reverse transcribed into cDNA as the sequencing template. The data were produced by immunoSEQ multiplex PCR, yet TCRdb's version contains in-frame clones alone and is incomplete. Among approximately 180,000 clones listed, roughly 60% were seen once. The rearrangement joins TRBV2 to TRBJ2-2; TRBD1 matches at 10 bases. This TCR derives from a human donor with alopecia areata. The sequences come from CD4+ T cells sorted from blood, collected at week 0. This CDR3 reads CASKVWTGGTGELFF. The CDR3 DNA follows: TGTGCCAGCAAGGTTTGGACAGGGGGCACCGGGGAGCTGTTTTTT.